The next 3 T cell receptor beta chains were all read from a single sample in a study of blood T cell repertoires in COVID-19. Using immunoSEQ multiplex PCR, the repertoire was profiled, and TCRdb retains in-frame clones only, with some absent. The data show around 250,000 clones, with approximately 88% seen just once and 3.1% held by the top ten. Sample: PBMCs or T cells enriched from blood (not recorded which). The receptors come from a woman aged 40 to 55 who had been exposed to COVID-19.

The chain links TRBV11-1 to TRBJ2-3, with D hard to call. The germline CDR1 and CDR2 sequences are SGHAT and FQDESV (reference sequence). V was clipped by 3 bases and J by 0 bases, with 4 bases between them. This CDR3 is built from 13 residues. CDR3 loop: CASSLGSTDTQYF. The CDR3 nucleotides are TGTGCCAGCAGCTTGGGCAGCACAGATACGCAGTATTTT.

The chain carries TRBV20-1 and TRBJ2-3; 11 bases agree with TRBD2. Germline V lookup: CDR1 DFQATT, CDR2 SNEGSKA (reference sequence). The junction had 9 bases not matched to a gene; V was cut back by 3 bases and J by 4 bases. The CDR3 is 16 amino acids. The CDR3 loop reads CSASGSGGGQADTQYF. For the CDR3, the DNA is TGCAGTGCTAGTGGTAGCGGGGGGGGCCAGGCAGATACGCAGTATTTT.

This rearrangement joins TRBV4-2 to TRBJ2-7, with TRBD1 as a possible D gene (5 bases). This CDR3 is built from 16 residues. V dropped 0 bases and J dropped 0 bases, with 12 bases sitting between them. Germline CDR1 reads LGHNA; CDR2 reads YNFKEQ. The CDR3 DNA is TGTGCCAGCAGCCAAGAAATGGGGCAATCCTCCTACGAGCAGTACTTC. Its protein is CASSQEMGQSSYEQYF.